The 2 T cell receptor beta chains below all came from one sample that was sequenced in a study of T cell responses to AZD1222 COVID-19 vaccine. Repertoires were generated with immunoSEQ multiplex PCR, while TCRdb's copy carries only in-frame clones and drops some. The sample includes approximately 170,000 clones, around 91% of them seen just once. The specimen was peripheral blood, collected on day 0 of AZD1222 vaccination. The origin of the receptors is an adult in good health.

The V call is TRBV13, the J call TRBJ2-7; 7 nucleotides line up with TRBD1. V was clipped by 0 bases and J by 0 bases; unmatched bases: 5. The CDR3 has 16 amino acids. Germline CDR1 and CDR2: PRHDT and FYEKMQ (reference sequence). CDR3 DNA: TGTGCCAGCAGCTTAGGCGGACAGGTTAGCTCCTACGAGCAGTACGTC. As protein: CASSLGGQVSSYEQYV.

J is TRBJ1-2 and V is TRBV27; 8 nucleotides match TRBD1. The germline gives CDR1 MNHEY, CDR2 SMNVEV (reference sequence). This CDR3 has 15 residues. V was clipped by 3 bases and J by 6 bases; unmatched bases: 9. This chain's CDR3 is CASSFLPGQANGYTF. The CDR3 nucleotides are TGTGCCAGCAGTTTCCTCCCGGGACAGGCGAATGGCTACACCTTC.